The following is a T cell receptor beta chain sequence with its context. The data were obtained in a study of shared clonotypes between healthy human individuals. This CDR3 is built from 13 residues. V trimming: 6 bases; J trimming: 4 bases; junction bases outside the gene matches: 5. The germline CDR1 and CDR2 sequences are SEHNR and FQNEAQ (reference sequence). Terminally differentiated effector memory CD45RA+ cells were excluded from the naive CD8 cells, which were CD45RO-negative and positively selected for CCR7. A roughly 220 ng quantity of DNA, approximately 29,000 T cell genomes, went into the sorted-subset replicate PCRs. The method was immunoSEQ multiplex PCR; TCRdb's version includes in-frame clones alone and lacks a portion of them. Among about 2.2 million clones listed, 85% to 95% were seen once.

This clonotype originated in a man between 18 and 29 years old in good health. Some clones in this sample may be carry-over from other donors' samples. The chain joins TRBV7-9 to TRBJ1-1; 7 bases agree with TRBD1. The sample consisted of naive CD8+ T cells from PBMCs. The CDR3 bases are TGTGCCAGCAGTCTGGGACAGATCACTGAAGCTTTCTTT. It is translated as CASSLGQITEAFF. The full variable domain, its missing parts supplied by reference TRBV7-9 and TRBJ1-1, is DTGVSQNPRHKITKRGQNVTFRCDPISEHNRLYWYRQTLGQGPEFLTYFQNEAQLEKSRLLSDRFSAERPKGSFSTLEIQRTEQGDSAMYLCASSLGQITEAFFGQGTRLTVV.